The T cell receptor beta chain described here comes from a study of response to subunit inactivated influenza vaccine. Study results and caveats: After each seasonal influenza vaccination, few new T cells are recruited, the authors suggested.

Details on this clonotype: Its target is not known.

MiXCR, applied by TCRdb to the RT-PCR reads, yields one record per CDR3 protein. The repertoire holds roughly 700,000 distinct CDR3 sequences, with around 13% as singletons. This CDR3 has 18 residues. From germline, CDR1 is LGHDT and CDR2 YNNKEL (reference sequence). V lost 0 bases to trimming and J lost 0 bases, with 12 bases between them. This clonotype was sampled from a man in his fifties or sixties who received an inactivated influenza vaccine. The rearrangement joins TRBV3-1 to TRBJ1-6; D is perhaps TRBD1 (5 bases). Material: PBMCs from blood, obtained approximately 15 days before vaccination. CDR3 in amino acids: CASSQDQRGSSYNSPLHF. The CDR3 DNA reads TGTGCCAGCAGCCAAGATCAACGGGGGAGCTCCTATAATTCACCCCTCCACTTT.